This TCR beta chain was obtained from a study of cytotoxic CD8 clonotypes in ibrutinib-treated CLL. Background on the study: Patients attained some 25 partial and 2 complete responses; at median around 68 months, about 14 remained remitted while around twelve progressed. The authors obtained response samples at a median of approximately 12 months of treatment, range 6 to 36.

In the case of this clone: Its matching antigen is unknown.

The germline V gene encodes CDR1 MDHEN and CDR2 SYDVKM. V shed 5 bases and J shed 5 bases, with 11 bases lying between them. CDR3 length: 13 residues. Study conclusions and caveats: At ibrutinib response, clonality increased, and at progression it declined back toward baseline. Treatment left the uncommon public clonotypes either contracted or stable in frequency.

Measured with immunoSEQ multiplex PCR; TCRdb has only the in-frame clones, and not every one. The sample includes about 40,000 clones, approximately 70% seen only once; the top ten take around 9.1%. The material sequenced was PBMCs, taken at disease progression, from a patient treated with ibrutinib. The receptor comes from a human donor with chronic lymphocytic leukemia. The J gene is TRBJ2-3, the V gene TRBV28, with D perhaps given as TRBD1 or TRBD2 (6 bases each). The chain's CDR3 is CASSKGGKDTQYF. CDR3 in DNA: TGTGCCAGCAGTAAGGGGGGCAAAGATACGCAGTATTTT.